The 3 T cell receptor beta chains below come from one sample, sequenced in a study of blood T cell repertoires in COVID-19. Produced via immunoSEQ multiplex PCR; TCRdb's table is partial and in-frame only. The sample carries approximately 300,000 clones, more than 80% recorded once. The specimen sequenced was peripheral blood. The receptors here all came from a young woman with COVID-19, enrolled during active disease.

The CDR3 DNA is TGCGCCAGCAGCCAAGAAGGCAGGGAGGTCCACGAGCAGTACTTC. Its translation: CASSQEGREVHEQYF. The J gene is TRBJ2-7, the V gene TRBV4-1, with a possible D match to TRBD2 (6 bases). The CDR3 covers 15 residues. V gave up 0 bases and J gave up 5 bases, with 14 bases separating them. CDR1 MGHRA and CDR2 YSYEKL come from the germline V gene.

This rearrangement joins TRBV6-5 to TRBJ1-6; D is unclear. Trimming removed 6 bases at V and 2 bases at J, with 5 bases between. Germline V gene sequence: CDR1 MNHEY, CDR2 SVGAGI. The CDR3 loop spans 13 amino acids. The CDR3 DNA sequence: TGTGCCAGCAGCAGCGCCTATAATTCACCCCTCCACTTT. Encoded protein: CASSSAYNSPLHF.

The J gene is TRBJ2-4, the V gene TRBV19; TRBD1 is a possible D gene (5 bases). Germline-derived CDR1 and CDR2 are LNHDA and SQIVND (reference sequence). V lost 2 bases and J 6 bases, leaving 5 bases between the germline ends. The CDR3 covers 12 residues. CDR3 in DNA: TGTGCCAGTAGTATACAGGGAAACATTCAGTACTTC. Amino acid sequence: CASSIQGNIQYF.